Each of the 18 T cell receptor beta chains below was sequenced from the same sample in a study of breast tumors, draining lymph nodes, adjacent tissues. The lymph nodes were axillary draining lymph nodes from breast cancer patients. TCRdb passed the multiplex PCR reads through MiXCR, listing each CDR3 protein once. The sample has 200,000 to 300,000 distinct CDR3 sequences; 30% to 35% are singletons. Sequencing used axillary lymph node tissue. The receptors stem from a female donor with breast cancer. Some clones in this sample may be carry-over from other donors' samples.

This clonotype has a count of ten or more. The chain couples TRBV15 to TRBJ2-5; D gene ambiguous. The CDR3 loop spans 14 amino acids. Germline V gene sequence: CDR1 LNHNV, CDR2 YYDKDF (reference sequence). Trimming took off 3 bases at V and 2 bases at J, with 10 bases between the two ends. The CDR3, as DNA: TGTGCCACCAGCAGGTCTTGGCCTCAAGAGACCCAGTACTTC. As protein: CATSRSWPQETQYF.

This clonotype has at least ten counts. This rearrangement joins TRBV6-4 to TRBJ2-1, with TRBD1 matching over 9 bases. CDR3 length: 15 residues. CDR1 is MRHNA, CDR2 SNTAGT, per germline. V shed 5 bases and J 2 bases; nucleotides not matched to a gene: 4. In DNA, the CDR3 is TGTGCCAGCAGTCCCGGGACAGGGACCTACAATGAGCAGTTCTTC. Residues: CASSPGTGTYNEQFF.

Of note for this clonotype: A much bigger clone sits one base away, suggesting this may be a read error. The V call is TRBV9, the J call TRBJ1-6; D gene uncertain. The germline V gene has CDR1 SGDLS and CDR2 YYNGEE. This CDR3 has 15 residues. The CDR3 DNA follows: TGTGCCAGCAGCGTTGGGTTCTCCTATAATTCACCCCCCCACTTT. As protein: CASSVGFSYNSPPHF. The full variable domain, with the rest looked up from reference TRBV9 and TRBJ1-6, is DSGVTQTPKHLITATGQRVTLRCSPRSGDLSVYWYQQSLDQGLQFLIQYYNGEERAKGNILERFSAQQFPDLHSELNLSSLELGDSALYFCASSVGFSYNSPPHFGNGTRLTVT.

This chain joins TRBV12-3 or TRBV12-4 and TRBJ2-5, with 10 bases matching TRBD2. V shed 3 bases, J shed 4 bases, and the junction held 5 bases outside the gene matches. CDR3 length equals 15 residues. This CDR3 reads CASSFSSGRRETQYF. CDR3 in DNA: TGTGCCAGCAGTTTTTCTAGCGGGAGAAGAGAGACCCAGTACTTC.

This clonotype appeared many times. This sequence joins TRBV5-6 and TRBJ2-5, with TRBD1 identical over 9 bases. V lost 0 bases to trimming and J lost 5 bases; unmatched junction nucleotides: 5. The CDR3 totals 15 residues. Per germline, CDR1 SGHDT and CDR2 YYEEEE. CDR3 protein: CASSLGTGGSETQYF. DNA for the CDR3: TGTGCCAGCAGCTTGGGAACAGGGGGCAGCGAGACCCAGTACTTC.

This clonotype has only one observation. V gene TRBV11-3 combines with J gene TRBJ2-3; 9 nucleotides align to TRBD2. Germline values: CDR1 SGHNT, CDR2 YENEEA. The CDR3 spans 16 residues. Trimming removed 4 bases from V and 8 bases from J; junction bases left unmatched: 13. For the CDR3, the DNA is TGTGCCAGCAGCTCAGGACTAGCGAGAGAGTACGCTACGCAGTATTTT. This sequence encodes CASSSGLAREYATQYF.

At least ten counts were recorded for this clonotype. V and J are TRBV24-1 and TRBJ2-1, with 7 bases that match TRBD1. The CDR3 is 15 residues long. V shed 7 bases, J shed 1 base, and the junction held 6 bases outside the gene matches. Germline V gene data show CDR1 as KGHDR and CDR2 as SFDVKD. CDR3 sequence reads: CATRSGGWSYNEQFF. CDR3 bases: TGTGCCACCAGGTCAGGGGGTTGGTCCTACAATGAGCAGTTCTTC.

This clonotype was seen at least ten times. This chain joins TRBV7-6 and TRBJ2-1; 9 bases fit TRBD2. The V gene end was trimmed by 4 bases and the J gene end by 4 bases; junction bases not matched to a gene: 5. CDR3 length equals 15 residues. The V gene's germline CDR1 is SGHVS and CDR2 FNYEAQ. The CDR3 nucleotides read TGTGCCAGCAGCTCGCGGGAGGGCCCGTACAATGAGCAGTTCTTC. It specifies CASSSREGPYNEQFF.

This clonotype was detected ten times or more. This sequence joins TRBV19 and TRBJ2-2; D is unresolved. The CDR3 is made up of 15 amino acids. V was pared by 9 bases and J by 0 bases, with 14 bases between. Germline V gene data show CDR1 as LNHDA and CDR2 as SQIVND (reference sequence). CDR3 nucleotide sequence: TGTGCCAGCCGGGCGGAAGCGTCGAACACCGGGGAGCTGTTTTTT. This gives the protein CASRAEASNTGELFF.

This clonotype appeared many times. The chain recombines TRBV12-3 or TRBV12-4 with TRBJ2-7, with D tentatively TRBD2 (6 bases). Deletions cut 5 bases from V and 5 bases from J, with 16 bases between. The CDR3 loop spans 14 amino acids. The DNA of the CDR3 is TGTGCCAGCAGTGTACCGGGACTCCATAACGAGCAGTACTTC. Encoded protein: CASSVPGLHNEQYF.

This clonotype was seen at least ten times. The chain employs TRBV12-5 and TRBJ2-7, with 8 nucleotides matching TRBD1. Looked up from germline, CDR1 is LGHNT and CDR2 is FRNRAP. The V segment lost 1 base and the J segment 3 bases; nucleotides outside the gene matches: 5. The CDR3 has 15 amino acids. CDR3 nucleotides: TGTGCTAGTGGTTTGGCACAGGGGGACAACTACGAGCAGTACTTC. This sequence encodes CASGLAQGDNYEQYF.

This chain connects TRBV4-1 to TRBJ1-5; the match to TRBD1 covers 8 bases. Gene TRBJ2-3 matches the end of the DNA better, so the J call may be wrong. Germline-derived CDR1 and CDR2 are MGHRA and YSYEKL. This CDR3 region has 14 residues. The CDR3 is CASSQGQGSQPQYF. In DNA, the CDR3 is TGCGCCAGCAGCCAAGGACAGGGGAGCCAGCCCCAGTATTTT.

CDR3 nucleotide sequence: TGTGCCAGCTCACCAGGTTGGGGTTCCTTAACAGATACGCAGTATTTT. Its translation is CASSPGWGSLTDTQYF. The chain combines TRBV18 with TRBJ2-3; D unclear. The germline V and J ends were trimmed by 2 bases and 3 bases, with 15 bases remaining between them. CDR1 and CDR2 (germline): KGHSH, LQKENI. This CDR3 contains 16 residues.

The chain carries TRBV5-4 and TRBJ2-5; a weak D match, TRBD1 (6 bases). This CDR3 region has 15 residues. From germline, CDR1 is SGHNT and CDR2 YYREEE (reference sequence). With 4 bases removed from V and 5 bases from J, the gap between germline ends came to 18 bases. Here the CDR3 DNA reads TGTGCCAGCAGCCGGGACACAAAAGCCGGGGAGACCCAGTACTTC. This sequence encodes CASSRDTKAGETQYF.

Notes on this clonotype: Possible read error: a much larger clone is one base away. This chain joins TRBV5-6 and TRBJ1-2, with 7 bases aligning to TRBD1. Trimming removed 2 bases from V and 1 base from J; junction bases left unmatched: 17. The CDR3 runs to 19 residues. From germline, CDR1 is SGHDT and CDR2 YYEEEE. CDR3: CASSFSPAVRGHSNYGYTF. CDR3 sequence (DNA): TGTGCCAGCAGCTTCTCCCCGGCGGTAAGGGGGCATAGTAACTATGGCTACACCTTC.

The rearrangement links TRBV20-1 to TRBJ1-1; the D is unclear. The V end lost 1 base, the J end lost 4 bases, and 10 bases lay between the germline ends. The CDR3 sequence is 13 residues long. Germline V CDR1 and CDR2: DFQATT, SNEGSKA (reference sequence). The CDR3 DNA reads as TGCAGTGCTAGAGCCAATGCCCTCACTGAAGCTTTCTTT. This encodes CSARANALTEAFF.

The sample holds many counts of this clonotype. The CDR3 nucleotides read TGCAGTGCTAGGGCGGGTTATACGCAGTATTTT. This encodes CSARAGYTQYF. The chain has TRBV20-1 and TRBJ2-3, with D tentatively TRBD2 (5 bases). V lost 3 bases to trimming and J lost 7 bases, with 8 bases between them. Germline values: CDR1 DFQATT, CDR2 SNEGSKA (reference sequence). The CDR3 totals 11 residues.

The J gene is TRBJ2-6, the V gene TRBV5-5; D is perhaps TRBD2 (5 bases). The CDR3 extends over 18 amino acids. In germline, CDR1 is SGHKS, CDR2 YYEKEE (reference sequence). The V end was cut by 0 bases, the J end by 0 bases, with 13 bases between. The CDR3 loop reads CASSLGPRESSGANVLTF. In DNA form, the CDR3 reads TGTGCCAGCAGCTTGGGGCCACGGGAAAGCTCTGGGGCCAACGTCCTGACTTTC.